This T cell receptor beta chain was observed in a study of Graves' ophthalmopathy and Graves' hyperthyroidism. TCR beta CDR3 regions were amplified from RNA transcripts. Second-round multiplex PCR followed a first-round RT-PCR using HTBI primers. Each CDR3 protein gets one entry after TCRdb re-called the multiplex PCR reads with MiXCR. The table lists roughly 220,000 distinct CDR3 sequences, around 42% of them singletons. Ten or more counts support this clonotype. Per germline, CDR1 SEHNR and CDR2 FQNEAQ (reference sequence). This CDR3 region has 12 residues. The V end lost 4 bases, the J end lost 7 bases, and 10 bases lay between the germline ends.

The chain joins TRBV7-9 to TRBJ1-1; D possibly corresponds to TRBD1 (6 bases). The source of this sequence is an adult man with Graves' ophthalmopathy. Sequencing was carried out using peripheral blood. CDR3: CASSSLGGEAFF. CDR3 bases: TGTGCCAGCAGCTCCTTAGGGGGTGAAGCTTTCTTT.